This TCR beta chain was retrieved from a study of T cells in Graves' hyperthyroidism and ophthalmopathy. There were TCR beta CDR3 regions amplified from RNA transcripts. First-round RT-PCR of the TCR CDR3 relied on the HTBI primer set. TCRdb fed the multiplex PCR reads into MiXCR, producing one record per CDR3 protein. The table records 350,000 or so distinct CDR3 sequences, about a sixth of them present only once. The CDR3 covers 15 residues. Germline lookup yields CDR1 SSHAT and CDR2 FNYEAQ (reference sequence). General study results and limits: Blood held most thyroid clonotypes expanded above 0.001 frequency.

This clonotype appeared many times. Its cognate antigen is unknown. Germline is not matched at one junction end, which may reflect a read error. It was around 11 ml of fresh peripheral blood that supplied the PBMCs. Sequenced: blood. V gene TRBV7-7 combines with J gene TRBJ2-5; D assignment may be TRBD1 or TRBD2 (6 bases each). The receptor comes from a woman aged 35 to 49 with Graves' ophthalmopathy. CDR3 in DNA: TGTGCTAGCAGCTTGAGGGGGGCCCCTCAAGAGACCCAGTACTTC. Amino acids: CASSLRGAPQETQYF.